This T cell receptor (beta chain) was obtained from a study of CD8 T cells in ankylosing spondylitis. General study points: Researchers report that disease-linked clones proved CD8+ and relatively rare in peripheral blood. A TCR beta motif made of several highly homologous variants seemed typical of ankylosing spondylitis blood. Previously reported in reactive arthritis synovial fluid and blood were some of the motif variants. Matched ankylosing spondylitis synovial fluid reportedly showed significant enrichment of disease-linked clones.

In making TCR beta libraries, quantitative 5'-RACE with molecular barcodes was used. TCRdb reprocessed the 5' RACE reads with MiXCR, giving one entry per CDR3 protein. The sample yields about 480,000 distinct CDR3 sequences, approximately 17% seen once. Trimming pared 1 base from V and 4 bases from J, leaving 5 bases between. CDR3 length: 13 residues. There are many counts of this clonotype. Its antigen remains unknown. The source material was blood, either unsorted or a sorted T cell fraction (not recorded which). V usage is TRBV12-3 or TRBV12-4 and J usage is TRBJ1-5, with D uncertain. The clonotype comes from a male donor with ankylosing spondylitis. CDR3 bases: TGTGCCAGCAGTTTAGTAGCTAATCAGCCCCAGCATTTT. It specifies CASSLVANQPQHF.